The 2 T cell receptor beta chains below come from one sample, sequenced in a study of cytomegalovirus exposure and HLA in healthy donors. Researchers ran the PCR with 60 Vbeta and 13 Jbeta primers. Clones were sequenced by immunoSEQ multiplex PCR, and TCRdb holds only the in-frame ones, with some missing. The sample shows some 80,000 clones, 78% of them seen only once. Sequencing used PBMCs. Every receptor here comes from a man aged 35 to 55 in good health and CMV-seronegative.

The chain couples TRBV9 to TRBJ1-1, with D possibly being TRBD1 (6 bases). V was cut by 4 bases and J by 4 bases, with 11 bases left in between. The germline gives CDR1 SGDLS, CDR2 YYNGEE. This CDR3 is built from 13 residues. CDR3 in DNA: TGTGCCAGCAGCCTCCAGGGGCTCACTGAAGCTTTCTTT. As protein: CASSLQGLTEAFF.

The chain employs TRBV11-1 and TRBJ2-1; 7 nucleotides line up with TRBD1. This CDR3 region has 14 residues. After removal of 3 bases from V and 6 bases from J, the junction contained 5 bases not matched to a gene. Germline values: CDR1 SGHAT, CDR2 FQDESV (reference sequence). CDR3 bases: TGTGCCAGCAGCTTTCGGACAGGCCGCAATGAGCAGTTCTTC. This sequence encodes CASSFRTGRNEQFF.